A single sample is the source of the 16 T cell receptor beta chains below, sequenced in a study of T-cell memory formation after mild COVID-19. TCRdb re-called the 5' RACE reads through MiXCR, storing one row per CDR3 protein. The sample contains 150,000 to 200,000 distinct CDR3 sequences, around a tenth of which appear only once. Sample: PBMCs or a T cell subset sorted from them (not recorded which). The origin of the receptors is a man aged 18 to 30 who had mild COVID-19 (a few samples of this study predate the infection). Cell type and time point are not known.

This clonotype was recorded a few times. This chain joins TRBV5-8 and TRBJ2-1; 11 bases are shared with TRBD2. The CDR3 runs to 15 residues. V lost 0 bases, J lost 6 bases, and 2 bases stayed unmatched. Per the germline V gene, CDR1 is SGHTS and CDR2 is YDEGEE. The CDR3 coding sequence is TGTGCCAGCAGCTTGGGACTAGCGGGGAGCAATGAGCAGTTCTTC. Its translation is CASSLGLAGSNEQFF.

The chain links TRBV5-1 to TRBJ1-1; no clear D gene. V was pared by 0 bases and J by 9 bases, with 12 bases between. CDR1 and CDR2 from the germline V gene are SGHRS and YFSETQ. The CDR3 extends over 13 amino acids. The CDR3 region is CASSLASRSQAFF. For the CDR3, the DNA is TGCGCCAGCAGCTTGGCCTCCCGGTCTCAAGCTTTCTTT.

The chain uses TRBV5-6 and TRBJ1-1, with D possibly TRBD1 on 5 matching bases. The CDR3 extends over 13 amino acids. Germline CDR1 reads SGHDT; CDR2 reads YYEEEE. V was trimmed by 2 bases and J by 5 bases, leaving 10 bases between them. This CDR3 is CASSFHGGTEAFF. The CDR3 DNA sequence: TGTGCCAGCAGCTTCCATGGGGGAACTGAAGCTTTCTTT.

The rearrangement uses TRBV11-2 and TRBJ2-5, with D perhaps TRBD1 or TRBD2 (6 bases each). Trimming stripped 4 bases from V and 4 bases from J, with 10 bases between. This CDR3 comprises 13 residues. The germline gives CDR1 SGHAT, CDR2 FQNNGV. Here the CDR3 reads CASSSGEAETQYF. The CDR3 coding sequence is TGTGCCAGCAGCTCAGGGGAGGCAGAGACCCAGTACTTC. The variable domain in full, completed from reference TRBV11-2 and TRBJ2-5, reads EAGVAQSPRYKIIEKRQSVAFWCNPISGHATLYWYQQILGQGPKLLIQFQNNGVVDDSQLPKDRFSAERLKGVDSTLKIQPAKLEDSAVYLCASSSGEAETQYFGPGTRLLVL.

The J gene is TRBJ2-2, the V gene TRBV6-6, with D perhaps TRBD1 (8 bases). Deletions cut 6 bases from V and 6 bases from J, with 20 bases between. CDR1 and CDR2 (germline): MNHNY, SVGAGI (reference sequence). The CDR3 runs 16 residues. The CDR3 sequence is CASRGPQQGGPGELFF. CDR3 sequence (DNA): TGTGCCAGCAGGGGGCCTCAACAGGGGGGGCCCGGGGAGCTGTTTTTT.

This chain joins TRBV12-3 or TRBV12-4 and TRBJ1-3, with D unresolved. This CDR3 comprises 14 residues. Between the trimmed V and J ends, which lost 6 bases and 0 bases, there was a span of 9 bases. The CDR3 region is CASSQTTSGNTIYF. CDR3 in DNA: TGTGCCAGCAGCCAGACGACCTCTGGAAACACCATATATTTT.

This clonotype was detected a few times. This chain connects TRBV20-1 to TRBJ1-2; D is unclear. CDR3 length equals 14 residues. V was pared by 1 base and J by 4 bases, with 13 bases between. Germline-derived CDR1 and CDR2 are DFQATT and SNEGSKA (reference sequence). CDR3 nucleotides: TGCAGTGCTAGAGGTGGGATCCCGGCCTATGGCTACACCTTC. It specifies CSARGGIPAYGYTF.

This chain uses TRBV5-1 with TRBJ2-3, with TRBD2 matching over 7 bases. The J segment lost 3 bases and the V segment lost 0 bases, leaving 10 bases of the junction unmatched. The CDR3 loop spans 17 amino acids. Germline CDR1 SGHRS, CDR2 YFSETQ. This CDR3 reads CASSLGSGAARTDTQYF. The DNA for the CDR3 is TGCGCCAGCAGCTTGGGAAGCGGGGCGGCAAGGACAGATACGCAGTATTTT.

The CDR3 DNA is TGTGCCAGCTCATCCGACAGGGTGGACACTGAAGCTTTCTTT. Its translation is CASSSDRVDTEAFF. The chain employs TRBV18 and TRBJ1-1; 7 positions match TRBD1. CDR3 length: 14 residues. J lost 3 bases, V lost 5 bases, and 6 bases had no gene match. Per germline, CDR1 KGHSH and CDR2 LQKENI.

This clonotype was seen a handful of times. This chain links TRBV7-2 with TRBJ2-7; no firm D call. CDR1 and CDR2 from the germline V gene are SGHTA and FQGNSA. The CDR3 runs to 12 residues. V was pared by 5 bases and J by 2 bases, with 7 bases between. The CDR3 sequence is CASSPAPYEQYF. CDR3 in DNA: TGTGCCAGCAGCCCCGCTCCCTACGAGCAGTACTTC.

This clonotype was seen more than once but under ten times. This chain links TRBV20-1 with TRBJ1-1; D not certain. The germline CDR1 and CDR2 sequences are DFQATT and SNEGSKA (reference sequence). This CDR3 region has 11 residues. The germline V and J ends were trimmed by 3 bases and 4 bases, with 6 bases remaining between them. The CDR3 nucleotides are TGCAGTGCTAGGGGCGGCACTGAAGCTTTCTTT. Translating gives CSARGGTEAFF.

This clonotype was counted only a few times. The chain is built from TRBV7-8 and TRBJ2-3; D ambiguous. CDR1 SGHVS and CDR2 FQNEAQ come from the germline V gene. Trimming stripped 0 bases from V and 3 bases from J, with 7 bases between. This CDR3 comprises 14 residues. The CDR3 coding sequence is TGTGCCAGCAGCTTAGCGCAGGTGACAGATACGCAGTATTTT. Protein product: CASSLAQVTDTQYF.

This clonotype was detected ten times or more. The V gene is TRBV7-2, the J gene TRBJ1-6; 7 nucleotides line up with TRBD1. Per the germline V gene, CDR1 is SGHTA and CDR2 is FQGNSA. The trim removed 5 bases at V and 3 bases at J, leaving 4 bases unmatched. The CDR3 is made up of 15 amino acids. The chain's CDR3 is CASSPGQLYNSPLHF. In nucleotides, the CDR3 is TGTGCCAGCAGCCCGGGACAGCTCTATAATTCACCCCTCCACTTT. The full variable domain, completed using reference TRBV7-2 and TRBJ1-6, is GAGVSQSPSNKVTEKGKDVELRCDPISGHTALYWYRQSLGQGLEFLIYFQGNSAPDKSGLPSDRFSAERTGGSVSTLTIQRTQQEDSAVYLCASSPGQLYNSPLHFGNGTRLTVT.

The chain employs TRBV11-2 and TRBJ2-7; D is perhaps TRBD2 (6 bases). V was cut by 5 bases and J by 6 bases, with 14 bases left in between. Looked up from germline, CDR1 is SGHAT and CDR2 is FQNNGV. CDR3 length: 13 residues. The CDR3, as DNA: TGTGCCAGCAGCATATTAAGGGGAGGCGAGCAGTACTTC. It specifies CASSILRGGEQYF.

The sample holds a few counts of this clonotype. V gene TRBV30 combines with J gene TRBJ2-5; D possibly corresponds to TRBD2 (6 bases). This CDR3 is 13 amino acids long. Trimming removed 4 bases at V and 9 bases at J, with 18 bases between. The germline V gene encodes CDR1 GTSNPN and CDR2 SVGIG (reference sequence). The DNA of the CDR3 is TGTGCCTGGAATCCGGGGGTAATCGGGTCCCAGTACTTC. This translates into CAWNPGVIGSQYF.

This clonotype came up many times. The chain couples TRBV7-2 to TRBJ2-5; 10 bases agree with TRBD2. Per germline, CDR1 SGHTA and CDR2 FQGNSA. The length of the CDR3 is 16 residues. After removal of 2 bases from V and 5 bases from J, the junction contained 8 bases not matched to a gene. The CDR3 DNA follows: TGTGCCAGCAGCTTACGGGCTAGCGGGGGCGTGGAGACCCAGTACTTC. Amino acid sequence: CASSLRASGGVETQYF.